This TCR beta chain comes out of a study of molecular identifiers for immune sequencing clone quantification. Study-level findings and limits: Should identical TCR molecules share a barcode, the sizes of highly expanded clones could be underestimated. Under 1% of molecules in naive cells, but over 97% of effector molecules, belonged to clones above 20 RNA copies.

Germline CDR1 is SNHLY and CDR2 is FYNNEI. This CDR3 comprises 12 residues. The germline V and J ends were trimmed by 6 bases and 6 bases, with 12 bases remaining between them. The authors built bulk TCR libraries by previously described methods with listed TCR primers. One entry per CDR3 protein, called by TCRdb with MiXCR from the PCR reads. This table has approximately 670,000 distinct CDR3 sequences, about 20% appearing once. About this clonotype itself: Its antigen is as yet unknown. Being one base from a much bigger clone, this may be a read error.

Isolation of naive CD8 T cells was achieved by sorting on a CD8+CD4-CCR7+CD45RA+ phenotype. The sample was naive CD8+ T cells from blood, with Jurkat cell RNA spiked in. The subset was: FACS-sorted CD8+CD4-CCR7+CD45RA+ naive T cells. The J gene is TRBJ2-7, the V gene TRBV2; the D call may be TRBD1 or TRBD2 (5 bases each). The sequence was collected from a human donor in good health. Some libraries in this study had Jurkat cell RNA spiked in. The DNA of the CDR3 is TGTGCCAGCAGGAGGGACCCCGGCGAGCAGTACTTC. Translation gives CASRRDPGEQYF.